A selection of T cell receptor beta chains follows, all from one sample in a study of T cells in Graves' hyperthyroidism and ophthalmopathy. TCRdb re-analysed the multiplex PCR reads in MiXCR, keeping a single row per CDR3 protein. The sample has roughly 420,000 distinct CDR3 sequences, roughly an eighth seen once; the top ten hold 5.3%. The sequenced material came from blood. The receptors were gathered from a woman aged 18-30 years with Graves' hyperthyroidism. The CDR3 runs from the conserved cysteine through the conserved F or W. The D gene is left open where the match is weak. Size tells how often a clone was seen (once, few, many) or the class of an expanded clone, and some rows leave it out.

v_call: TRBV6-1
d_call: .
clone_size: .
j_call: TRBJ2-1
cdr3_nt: TGTGCCAGCAGTGATGCGCCGGAGGTCTCCTACAATGAGCAGTTCTTC
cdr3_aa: CASSDAPEVSYNEQFF

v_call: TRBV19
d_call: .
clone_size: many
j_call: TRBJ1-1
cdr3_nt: TGTGCCAGCAGTAACAGGAACACTGAAGCTTTCTTT
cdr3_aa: CASSNRNTEAFF

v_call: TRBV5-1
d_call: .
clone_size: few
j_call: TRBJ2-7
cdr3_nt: TGCGCCAGCAGTAAGGGGTACTCCTACGAGCAGTACTTC
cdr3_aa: CASSKGYSYEQYF

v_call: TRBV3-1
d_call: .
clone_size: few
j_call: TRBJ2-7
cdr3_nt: TGTGCCAGCTCACCACCGGCCCAGTTGCGGCCCACGCTTTACGAGCAGTACTTC
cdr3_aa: CASSPPAQLRPTLYEQYF

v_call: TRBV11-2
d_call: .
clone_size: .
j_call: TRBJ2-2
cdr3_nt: TGTGCCAGCAGCGTAGCTAACGGGGTTGCCGGGGAGCTGTTTTTT
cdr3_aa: CASSVANGVAGELFF

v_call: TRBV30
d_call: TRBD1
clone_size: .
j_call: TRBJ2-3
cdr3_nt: TGTGCCTGGAGTCGAAAAACAGGGGACACAGATACGCAGTATTTT
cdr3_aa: CAWSRKTGDTDTQYF

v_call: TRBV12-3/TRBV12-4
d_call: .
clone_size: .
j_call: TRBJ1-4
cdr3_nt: TGTGCCAGCAGTTTAAGCGGTACAATTCTGAATGAAAAACTGTTTTTT
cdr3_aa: CASSLSGTILNEKLFF

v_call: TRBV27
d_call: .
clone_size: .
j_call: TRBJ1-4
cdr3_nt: TGTGCCAGCAGTTTAGGGAGATTAGGTGAAAAACTGTTTTTT
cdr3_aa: CASSLGRLGEKLFF

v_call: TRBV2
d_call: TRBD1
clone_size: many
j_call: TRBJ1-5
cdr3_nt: TGTGCCAGCAGTGCCGGGACAGCGAGCAATCAGCCCCAGCATTTT
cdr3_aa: CASSAGTASNQPQHF

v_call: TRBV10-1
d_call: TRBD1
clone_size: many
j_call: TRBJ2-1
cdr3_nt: TGCGCCAGCAGTGAGGTGGGACAGGGGAATGAGCAGTTCTTC
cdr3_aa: CASSEVGQGNEQFF

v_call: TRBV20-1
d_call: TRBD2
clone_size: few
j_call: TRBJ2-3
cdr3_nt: TGCAGTGCCCTTGGGACTAGCGGGAGGCCGGAGGAATTTTCAGATACGCAGTATTTT
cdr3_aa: CSALGTSGRPEEFSDTQYF

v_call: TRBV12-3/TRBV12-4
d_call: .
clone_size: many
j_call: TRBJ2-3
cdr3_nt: TGTGCCAGCAGTTTCGGGGTAGCAGATACGCAGTATTTT
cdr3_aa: CASSFGVADTQYF